The 5 T cell receptor beta chains below come from one sample, sequenced in a study of blood T cell repertoires in COVID-19. Profiled with immunoSEQ multiplex PCR; TCRdb holds only in-frame clones, not every one. Here the sample spans some 97,000 clones, over 80% being singletons. The specimen sequenced was peripheral blood. These receptors all stem from a man over 45 with active or convalescent COVID-19.

The chain employs TRBV7-9 and TRBJ2-5, with D possibly matching TRBD1 (5 bases). In germline, CDR1 is SEHNR, CDR2 FQNEAQ (reference sequence). Trimming removed 10 bases from V and 2 bases from J, with 17 bases in between. The CDR3 spans 14 residues. This CDR3 is CATLNLPGQETQYF. The CDR3 bases are TGTGCCACCCTCAATTTACCAGGGCAAGAGACCCAGTACTTC.

The J gene is TRBJ2-1, the V gene TRBV15; TRBD2 agrees at 8 bases. The CDR3 runs 16 residues. J was trimmed by 2 bases and V by 1 base; bases with no gene match: 4. CDR1 is LNHNV and CDR2 is YYDKDF in the germline V gene (reference sequence). The CDR3 loop reads CATSRVSGSPYNEQFF. In DNA form, the CDR3 reads TGTGCCACCAGCAGAGTAAGCGGGAGTCCCTACAATGAGCAGTTCTTC.

This clone was counted a few times. The chain combines TRBV9 with TRBJ2-7; the match to TRBD2 covers 13 bases. CDR3 length: 15 amino acids. The V and J ends lost 3 bases and 7 bases, in that order; junction bases with no gene match: 7. CDR1 is SGDLS and CDR2 is YYNGEE in the germline V gene. CDR3 coding DNA: TGTGCCAGCAGCGCCCGGACTAGCGGGAGTGGTGAGCAGTACTTC. Amino acid sequence: CASSARTSGSGEQYF.

The rearrangement uses TRBV11-3 and TRBJ1-2; D is undetermined. The germline CDR1 and CDR2 sequences are SGHNT and YENEEA. The CDR3 totals 12 residues. Trimming stripped 5 bases from V and 2 bases from J, with 6 bases between. CDR3 in amino acids: CASSNQNYGYTF. The CDR3 DNA sequence: TGTGCCAGCAGCAATCAGAACTATGGCTACACCTTC. Full variable domain (missing parts from reference TRBV11-3 and TRBJ1-2): EAGVVQSPRYKIIEKKQPVAFWCNPISGHNTLYWYLQNLGQGPELLIRYENEEAVDDSQLPKDRFSAERLKGVDSTLKIQPAELGDSAVYLCASSNQNYGYTFGSGTRLTVV.

This clone was detected only once. The chain links TRBV14 to TRBJ2-5; 9 nucleotides line up with TRBD2. Germline CDR1 SGHDN, CDR2 FVKESK. Germline trimming cut 2 bases from V and 5 bases from J; bases unmatched to any gene: 12. CDR3 length: 17 residues. CDR3 residues: CASSQFAAGGPRETQYF. The CDR3 nucleotides read TGTGCCAGCAGCCAATTTGCGGCGGGAGGGCCTCGGGAGACCCAGTACTTC.